Following are 14 T cell receptor beta chains from one sample sequenced in a study of T cell changes during pregnancy in multiple sclerosis. TCRdb's copy holds only in-frame clones and misses some; the assay was immunoSEQ multiplex PCR. The sample carries approximately 39,000 clones, roughly 92% recorded once. The sequenced material came from PBMCs (not recorded whether the cells were cultured). Receptor source: a female donor with multiple sclerosis, enrolled in a pregnancy study.

This clone was counted a single time. The CDR3 is CASSWDREYGYTF. In nucleotides, the CDR3 is TGTGCCAGCAGCTGGGACAGGGAATATGGCTACACCTTC. The chain combines TRBV5-6 with TRBJ1-2, with 9 bases fitting TRBD1. Looked up from germline, CDR1 is SGHDT and CDR2 is YYEEEE. Losses at the gene ends were 3 bases for V and 5 bases for J; bases not matched to a gene: 2. The CDR3 length is 13 residues. The variable domain in full, with the rest retrieved from reference TRBV5-6 and TRBJ1-2, is DAGVTQSPTHLIKTRGQQVTLRCSPKSGHDTVSWYQQALGQGPQFIFQYYEEEERQRGNFPDRFSGHQFPNYSSELNVNALLLGDSALYLCASSWDREYGYTFGSGTRLTVV.

Here the CDR3 reads CASSLVAGTVYGYTF. CDR3 nucleotide sequence: TGCGCCAGCAGCTTGGTCGCTGGGACAGTCTATGGCTACACCTTC. The rearrangement links TRBV5-1 to TRBJ1-2; 7 positions match TRBD1. V dropped 0 bases and J dropped 4; count of bases not matched to a gene: 6. This CDR3 is built from 15 residues. Germline CDR1 SGHRS, CDR2 YFSETQ.

V gene TRBV29-1 combines with J gene TRBJ2-1; 10 nucleotides match TRBD1. The CDR3 covers 14 residues. Germline CDR1 and CDR2: SQVTM and ANQGSEA. After removal of 6 bases from V and 4 bases from J, the junction contained 6 bases not matched to a gene. CDR3 coding DNA: TGCAGCGTCAGGGACAGGGGATTTTACAATGAGCAGTTCTTC. Its protein is CSVRDRGFYNEQFF.

For the CDR3, the DNA is TGTGCCAGCAGCTTTCTGGGCCCAGATACGCAGTATTTT. Amino acid sequence: CASSFLGPDTQYF. The chain carries TRBV7-9 and TRBJ2-3; D not certain. The CDR3 contains 13 residues. Looked up from germline, CDR1 is SEHNR and CDR2 is FQNEAQ (reference sequence). V shed 3 bases and J shed 4 bases, with 8 bases lying between them.

The rearrangement uses TRBV5-1 and TRBJ2-2, with TRBD2 matching over 7 bases. Germline V gene lookup returns CDR1 SGHRS and CDR2 YFSETQ. The CDR3 runs 15 residues. V lost 2 bases, J lost 0 bases, and 1 base stayed unmatched. CDR3 sequence: CASSFSGSNTGELFF. In DNA form, the CDR3 reads TGCGCCAGCAGCTTTAGCGGGTCGAACACCGGGGAGCTGTTTTTT.

The V and J genes are TRBV5-1 and TRBJ1-2, with TRBD1 as a possible D gene (6 bases). Trimming left V 4 bases short and J 0 bases short, with 10 bases between. The CDR3 contains 14 residues. Germline V CDR1 and CDR2: SGHRS, YFSETQ. The CDR3 sequence: CASSRGDTNYGYTF. DNA of the CDR3: TGCGCCAGCAGCAGGGGGGATACTAACTATGGCTACACCTTC.

V usage is TRBV11-3 and J usage is TRBJ2-1, with 11 bases aligning to TRBD2. In germline, CDR1 is SGHNT, CDR2 YENEEA. V was clipped by 4 bases and J by 7 bases; unmatched bases: 3. The CDR3 sequence is 14 residues long. The CDR3 loop is CASSSSGRRNEQFF. The CDR3, as DNA: TGTGCCAGCAGCTCTAGCGGGAGGAGGAATGAGCAGTTCTTC. Combining the CDR3 with reference TRBV11-3 and TRBJ2-1 gives the whole variable domain EAGVVQSPRYKIIEKKQPVAFWCNPISGHNTLYWYLQNLGQGPELLIRYENEEAVDDSQLPKDRFSAERLKGVDSTLKIQPAELGDSAVYLCASSSSGRRNEQFFGPGTRLTVL.

The chain carries TRBV18 and TRBJ1-2; no clear D. Trimming took off 0 bases at V and 6 bases at J, with 8 bases between the two ends. Germline-derived CDR1 and CDR2 are KGHSH and LQKENI. The CDR3 sequence is 13 residues long. The CDR3: CASSPPEGNGYTF. Written as DNA, the CDR3 is TGTGCCAGCTCACCACCCGAAGGGAATGGCTACACCTTC.

The chain couples TRBV7-9 to TRBJ2-2; a possible D gene is TRBD2 (6 bases). The germline V gene encodes CDR1 SEHNR and CDR2 FQNEAQ (reference sequence). The CDR3 loop spans 12 amino acids. Trimming took 5 bases from V and 11 from J, leaving 12 bases between them. The CDR3 sequence is CASSQTSSELFF. In DNA, the CDR3 is TGTGCCAGCAGCCAAACTAGCTCCGAGCTGTTTTTT.

In nucleotides, the CDR3 is TGTGCCAGCTCACCACCGGGGGCAGGGCGAACTGAAGCTTTCTTT. Its translation: CASSPPGAGRTEAFF. V gene TRBV18 combines with J gene TRBJ1-1; perhaps TRBD1 as D (6 bases). CDR3 length equals 15 residues. V was trimmed by 0 bases and J by 5 bases, leaving 13 bases between them. Germline assignment: CDR1 KGHSH and CDR2 LQKENI.

As for this clone: One junction end does not reproduce the germline sequence, and a read error may be involved. The chain recombines TRBV6-5 with TRBJ2-7; tentatively, D is TRBD1 (6 bases). In germline, CDR1 is MNHEY, CDR2 SVGAGI. The CDR3 is made up of 13 amino acids. The CDR3 loop is CASSPGHPYAQYF. The DNA for the CDR3 is TGTGCCAGCAGTCCGGGACACCCCTACGCGCAGTACTTC.

The genes are TRBV5-1 and TRBJ1-1; 7 positions agree with TRBD1. This CDR3 is built from 15 residues. J gave up 0 bases and V 3 bases, and 5 bases lay outside the gene matches. From germline, CDR1 is SGHRS and CDR2 YFSETQ. The chain's CDR3 is CASSSGQIMNTEAFF. In DNA, the CDR3 is TGCGCCAGCAGCTCGGGACAGATAATGAACACTGAAGCTTTCTTT. Full variable domain (remainder filled in from reference TRBV5-1 and TRBJ1-1): KAGVTQTPRYLIKTRGQQVTLSCSPISGHRSVSWYQQTPGQGLQFLFEYFSETQRNKGNFPGRFSGRQFSNSRSEMNVSTLELGDSALYLCASSSGQIMNTEAFFGQGTRLTVV.

This chain uses TRBV4-2 with TRBJ2-1; D is possibly TRBD1 (6 bases). The CDR3 is made up of 15 amino acids. V was pared by 2 bases and J by 9 bases, with 17 bases between. CDR1 LGHNA and CDR2 YNFKEQ come from the germline V gene. The CDR3 here is CASSQLVGAVVEQFF. The CDR3, as DNA: TGTGCCAGCAGCCAATTGGTGGGGGCGGTCGTTGAGCAGTTCTTC.

V usage is TRBV5-6 and J usage is TRBJ2-5; 10 positions match TRBD2. CDR3 length equals 15 residues. The V segment lost 4 bases and the J segment 0 bases; nucleotides outside the gene matches: 3. Per germline, CDR1 SGHDT and CDR2 YYEEEE. CDR3 sequence (DNA): TGTGCCAGCAGCCGAGCGGGAGGGCACCAAGAGACCCAGTACTTC. As protein: CASSRAGGHQETQYF.